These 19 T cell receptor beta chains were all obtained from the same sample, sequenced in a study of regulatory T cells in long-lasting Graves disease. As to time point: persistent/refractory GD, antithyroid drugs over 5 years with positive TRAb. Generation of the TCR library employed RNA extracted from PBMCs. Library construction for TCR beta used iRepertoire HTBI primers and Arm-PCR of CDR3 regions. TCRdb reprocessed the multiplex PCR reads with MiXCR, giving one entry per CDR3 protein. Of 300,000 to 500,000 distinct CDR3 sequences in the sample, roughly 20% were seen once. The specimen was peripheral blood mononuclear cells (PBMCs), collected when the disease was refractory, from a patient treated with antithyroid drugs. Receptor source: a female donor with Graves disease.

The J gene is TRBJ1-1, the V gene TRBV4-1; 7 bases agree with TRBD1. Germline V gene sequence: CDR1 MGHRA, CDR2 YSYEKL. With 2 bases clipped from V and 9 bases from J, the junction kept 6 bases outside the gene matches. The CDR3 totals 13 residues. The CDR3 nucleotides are TGCGCCAGCAGCCAAATTGGGACAGAAAAAGCTTTCTTT. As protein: CASSQIGTEKAFF.

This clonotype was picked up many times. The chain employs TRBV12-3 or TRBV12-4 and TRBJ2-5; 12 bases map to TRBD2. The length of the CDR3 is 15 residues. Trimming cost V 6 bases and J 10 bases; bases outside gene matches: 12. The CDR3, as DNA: TGTGCCAGCAGCCTAGGGCGACTAGCGGGAGATGACCAGTACTTC. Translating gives CASSLGRLAGDDQYF.

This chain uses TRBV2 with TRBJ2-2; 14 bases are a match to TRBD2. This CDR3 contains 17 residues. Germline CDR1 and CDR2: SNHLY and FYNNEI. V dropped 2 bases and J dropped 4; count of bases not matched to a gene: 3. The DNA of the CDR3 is TGTGCCAGCAGTGAAAGACTAGCGGGAGGGGGCACCGGGGAGCTGTTTTTT. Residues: CASSERLAGGGTGELFF.

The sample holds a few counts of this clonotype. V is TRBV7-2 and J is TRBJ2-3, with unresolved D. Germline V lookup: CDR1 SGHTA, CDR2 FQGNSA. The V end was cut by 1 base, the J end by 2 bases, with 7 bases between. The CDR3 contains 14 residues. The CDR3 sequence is CASSLEVPTDTQYF. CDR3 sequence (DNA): TGTGCCAGCAGCTTAGAGGTCCCCACAGATACGCAGTATTTT. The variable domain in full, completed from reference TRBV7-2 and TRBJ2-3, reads GAGVSQSPSNKVTEKGKDVELRCDPISGHTALYWYRQSLGQGLEFLIYFQGNSAPDKSGLPSDRFSAERTGGSVSTLTIQRTQQEDSAVYLCASSLEVPTDTQYFGPGTRLTVL.

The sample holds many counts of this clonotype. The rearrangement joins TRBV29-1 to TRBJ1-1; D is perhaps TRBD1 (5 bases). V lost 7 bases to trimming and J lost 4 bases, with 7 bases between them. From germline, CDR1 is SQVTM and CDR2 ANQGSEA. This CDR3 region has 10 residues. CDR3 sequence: CSAGGTEAFF. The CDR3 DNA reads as TGCAGCGCTGGGGGCACTGAAGCTTTCTTT.

DNA for the CDR3: TGTGCCTGGAGTGGAGGACAGGGTCAGTACTTC. It encodes CAWSGGQGQYF. The V and J genes are TRBV30 and TRBJ2-7, with 8 bases lining up with TRBD1. The CDR3 contains 11 residues. CDR1 and CDR2 (germline): GTSNPN, SVGIG (reference sequence). J lost 10 bases, V lost 1 base, and 3 bases had no gene match.

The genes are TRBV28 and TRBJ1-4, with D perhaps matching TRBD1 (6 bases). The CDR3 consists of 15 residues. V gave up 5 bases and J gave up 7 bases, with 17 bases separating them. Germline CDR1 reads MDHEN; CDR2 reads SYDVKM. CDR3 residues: CASSIAQGESEKLFF. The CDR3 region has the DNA TGTGCCAGCAGTATAGCACAGGGTGAGAGTGAAAAACTGTTTTTT.

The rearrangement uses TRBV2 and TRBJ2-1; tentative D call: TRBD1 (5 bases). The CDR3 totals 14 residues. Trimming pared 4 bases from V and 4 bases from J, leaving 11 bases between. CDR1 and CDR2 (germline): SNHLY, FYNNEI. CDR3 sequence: CASSGQSNYNEQFF. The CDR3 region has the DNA TGTGCCAGCAGTGGACAGAGCAATTACAATGAGCAGTTCTTC.

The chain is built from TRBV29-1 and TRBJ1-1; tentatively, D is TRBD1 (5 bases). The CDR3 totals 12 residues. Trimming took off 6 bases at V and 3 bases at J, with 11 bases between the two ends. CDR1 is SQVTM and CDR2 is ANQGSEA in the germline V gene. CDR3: CSVNEGDTEAFF. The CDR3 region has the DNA TGCAGCGTGAACGAAGGGGACACTGAAGCTTTCTTT. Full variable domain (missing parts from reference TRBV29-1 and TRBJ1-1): SAVISQKPSRDICQRGTSLTIQCQVDSQVTMMFWYRQQPGQSLTLIATANQGSEATYESGFVIDKFPISRPNLTFSTLTVSNMSPEDSSIYLCSVNEGDTEAFFGQGTRLTVV.

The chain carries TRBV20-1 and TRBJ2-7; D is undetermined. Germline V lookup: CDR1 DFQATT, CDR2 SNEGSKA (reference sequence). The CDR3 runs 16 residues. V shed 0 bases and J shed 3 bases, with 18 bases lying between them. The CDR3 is CSARESRNRGSYEQYF. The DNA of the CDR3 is TGCAGTGCTAGAGAATCTCGGAACAGAGGTAGCTACGAGCAGTACTTC.

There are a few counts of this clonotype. In DNA, the CDR3 is TGCAGCGTTAGTGCAGGGTTGCAGACCCAGTACTTC. It is translated as CSVSAGLQTQYF. The chain is built from TRBV29-1 and TRBJ2-5, with TRBD1 as a possible D gene (5 bases). Trimming stripped 5 bases from V and 6 bases from J, with 13 bases between. The V gene's germline CDR1 is SQVTM and CDR2 ANQGSEA. The CDR3 sequence is 12 residues long.

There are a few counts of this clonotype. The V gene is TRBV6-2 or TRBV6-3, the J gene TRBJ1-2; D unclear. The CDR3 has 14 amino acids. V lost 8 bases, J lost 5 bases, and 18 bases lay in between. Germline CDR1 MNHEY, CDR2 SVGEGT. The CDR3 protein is CASLRTEAPYGYTF. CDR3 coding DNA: TGTGCCAGCCTACGGACGGAAGCCCCTTATGGCTACACCTTC.

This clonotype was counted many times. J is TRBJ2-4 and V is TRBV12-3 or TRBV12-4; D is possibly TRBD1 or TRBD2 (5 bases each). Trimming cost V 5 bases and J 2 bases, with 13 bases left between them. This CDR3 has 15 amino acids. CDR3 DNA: TGTGCCAGCAGTCATATCCGGGACCCCAAAAACATTCAGTACTTC. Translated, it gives CASSHIRDPKNIQYF.

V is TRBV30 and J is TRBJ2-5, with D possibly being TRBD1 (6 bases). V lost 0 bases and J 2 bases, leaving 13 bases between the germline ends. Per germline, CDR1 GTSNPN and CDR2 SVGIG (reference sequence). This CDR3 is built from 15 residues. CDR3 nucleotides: TGTGCCTGGAGTGTACTGGCAGGGGTACAAGAGACCCAGTACTTC. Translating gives CAWSVLAGVQETQYF.

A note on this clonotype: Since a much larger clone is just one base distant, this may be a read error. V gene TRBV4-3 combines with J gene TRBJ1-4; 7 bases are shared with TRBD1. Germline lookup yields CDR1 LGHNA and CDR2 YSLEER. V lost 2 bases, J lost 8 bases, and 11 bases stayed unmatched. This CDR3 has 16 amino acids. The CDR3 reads CASSQNPQGIEEKLFF. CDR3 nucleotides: TGCGCCAGCAGCCAAAACCCACAGGGGATAGAGGAAAAACTGTTTTTT.

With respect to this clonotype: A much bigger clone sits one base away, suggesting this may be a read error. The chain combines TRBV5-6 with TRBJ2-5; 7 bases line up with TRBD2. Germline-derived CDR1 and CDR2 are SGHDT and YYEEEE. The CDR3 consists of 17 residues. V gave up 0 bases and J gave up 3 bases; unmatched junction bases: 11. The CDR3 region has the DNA TGTGCCAGCAGCTTGGGGGCTAGCGGCAGTTGGAAAGAGACCCAGTACTTC. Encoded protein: CASSLGASGSWKETQYF.

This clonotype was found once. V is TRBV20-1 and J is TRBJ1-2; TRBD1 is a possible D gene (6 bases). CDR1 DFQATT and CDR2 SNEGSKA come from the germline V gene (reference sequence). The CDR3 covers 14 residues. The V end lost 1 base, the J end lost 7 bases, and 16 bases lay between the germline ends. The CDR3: CSARVPRDMGGYTF. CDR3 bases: TGCAGTGCTAGAGTCCCACGGGACATGGGTGGCTACACCTTC.

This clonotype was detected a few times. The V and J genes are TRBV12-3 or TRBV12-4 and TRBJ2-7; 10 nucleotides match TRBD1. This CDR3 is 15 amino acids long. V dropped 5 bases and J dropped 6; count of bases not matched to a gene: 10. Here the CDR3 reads CASSPPGTGVPEQYF. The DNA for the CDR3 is TGTGCCAGCAGTCCACCCGGGACAGGGGTCCCCGAGCAGTACTTC.

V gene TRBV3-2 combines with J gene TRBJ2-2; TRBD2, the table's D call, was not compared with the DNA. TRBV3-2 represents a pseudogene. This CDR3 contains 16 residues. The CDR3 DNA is TGTGCCAGCAGCCACCACTCCTCAGGAGGAACCGGGGAGCTGTTTTTT. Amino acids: CASSHHSSGGTGELFF.